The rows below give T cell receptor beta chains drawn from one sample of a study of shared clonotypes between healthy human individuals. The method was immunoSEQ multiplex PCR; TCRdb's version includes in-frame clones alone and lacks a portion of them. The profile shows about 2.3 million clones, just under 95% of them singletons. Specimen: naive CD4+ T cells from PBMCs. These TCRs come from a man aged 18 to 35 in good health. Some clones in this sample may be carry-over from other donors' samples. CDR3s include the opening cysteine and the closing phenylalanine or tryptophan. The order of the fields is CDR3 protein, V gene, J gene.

CASSRQGTDTQYF	TRBV10-1	TRBJ2-3
CASGWDPYEQYF	TRBV6-1	TRBJ2-7
CAWNPRGTEAFF	TRBV30	TRBJ1-1
CASSLGEGANIQYF	TRBV7-2	TRBJ2-4
CASSRELAGVTDTQYF	TRBV2	TRBJ2-3
CASSLGDRIATLEGTQYF	TRBV5-1	TRBJ2-5
CAWSTTTRSEQYF	TRBV30	TRBJ2-7
CASSFGTGELFF	TRBV7-9	TRBJ2-2
CASSPPEVRGYTF	TRBV18	TRBJ1-2
CASSLRDRYDNEQFF	TRBV11-2	TRBJ2-1
CASSQAGWGTEAFF	TRBV4-2	TRBJ1-1
CASSPQREQETQYF	TRBV5-1	TRBJ2-5
CASSDNMHEQYF	TRBV6-4	TRBJ2-7
CASSSSGGTDTQYF	TRBV11-2	TRBJ2-3
CASSSRMASSILIDTQYF	TRBV11-1	TRBJ2-3
CASSFSGLANNEQYF	TRBV11-2	TRBJ2-7
CASSAGTGKRDEQFF	TRBV5-1	TRBJ2-1